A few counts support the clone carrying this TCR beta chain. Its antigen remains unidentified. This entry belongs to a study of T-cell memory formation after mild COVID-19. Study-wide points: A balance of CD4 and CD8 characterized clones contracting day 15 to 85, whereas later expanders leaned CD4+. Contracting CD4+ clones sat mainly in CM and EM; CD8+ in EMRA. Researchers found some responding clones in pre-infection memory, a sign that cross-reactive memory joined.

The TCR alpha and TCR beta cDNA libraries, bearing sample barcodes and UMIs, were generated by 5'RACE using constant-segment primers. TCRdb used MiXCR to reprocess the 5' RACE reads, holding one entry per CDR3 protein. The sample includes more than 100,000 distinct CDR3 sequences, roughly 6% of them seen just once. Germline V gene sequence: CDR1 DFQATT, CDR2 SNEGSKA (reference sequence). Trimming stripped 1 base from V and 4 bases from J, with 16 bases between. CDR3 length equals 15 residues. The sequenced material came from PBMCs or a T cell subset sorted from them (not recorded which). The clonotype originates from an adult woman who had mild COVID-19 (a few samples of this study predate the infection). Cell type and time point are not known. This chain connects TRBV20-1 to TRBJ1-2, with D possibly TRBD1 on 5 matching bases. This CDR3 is CSARGGGWGAYGYTF. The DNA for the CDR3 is TGCAGTGCTAGAGGGGGAGGTTGGGGCGCCTATGGCTACACCTTC.